A selection of T cell receptor beta chains follows, all from one sample in a study of identifying expanded T cells in peripheral blood. The method was immunoSEQ multiplex PCR; TCRdb's version includes in-frame clones alone and lacks a portion of them. There are about 63,000 clones in the sample; about 83% occur only once, and over 15% lies in the top ten. Material for sequencing was blood. The receptor set was obtained from a person aged 18-70 years in good health. Both conserved end residues are part of each CDR3. D genes are given only for firm matches. Part of the rows lack a size; the others show once, few, many or a class for expanded clones.

D gene	clone size	J gene	V gene	CDR3 protein	CDR3 DNA
TRBD1	NA	TRBJ1-4	TRBV30	CAWSVTTGWGEKLFF	TGTGCCTGGAGTGTAACGACAGGGTGGGGTGAAAAACTGTTTTTT
TRBD2	NA	TRBJ2-2	TRBV5-6	CASSLEVAGGVGELFF	TGTGCCAGCAGCTTGGAGGTAGCGGGAGGGGTCGGGGAGCTGTTTTTT
NA	NA	TRBJ2-5	TRBV5-1	CASSPAGGRETQYF	TGCGCCAGCAGCCCGGCTGGGGGCAGGGAGACCCAGTACTTC
NA	NA	TRBJ1-2	TRBV9	CASSPQGRTNYGYTF	TGTGCCAGCAGCCCACAGGGACGGACTAACTATGGCTACACCTTC
TRBD1	NA	TRBJ1-6	TRBV6-5	CASSLPGQGGSSPLHF	TGTGCCAGCAGTTTACCGGGACAGGGGGGCTCATCACCCCTCCACTTT
NA	few	TRBJ1-1	TRBV28	CASIYSRNTEAFF	TGTGCCAGCATCTACTCTAGGAACACTGAAGCTTTCTTT
NA	NA	TRBJ1-2	TRBV5-4	CASSPDSGYGYTF	TGTGCCAGCAGCCCCGACTCGGGGTATGGCTACACCTTC
NA	NA	TRBJ1-5	TRBV29-1	CSVGLGPNQPQHF	TGCAGCGTTGGATTAGGTCCCAATCAGCCCCAGCATTTT
NA	NA	TRBJ2-3	TRBV2	CASSELAPYTDTQYF	TGTGCCAGCAGTGAATTAGCGCCCTACACAGATACGCAGTATTTT
NA	NA	TRBJ2-3	TRBV6-1	CASRVQENRQDTQYF	TGTGCCAGCAGAGTACAGGAAAACCGTCAAGATACGCAGTATTTT
NA	NA	TRBJ2-3	TRBV15	CATSRGDGWTDTQYF	TGTGCCACCAGCAGAGGGGACGGCTGGACAGATACGCAGTATTTT
NA	NA	TRBJ2-5	TRBV28	CASSDNQETQYF	TGTGCCAGCAGTGACAACCAAGAGACCCAGTACTTC
NA	NA	TRBJ2-7	TRBV12-5	CASGSPSRDWPPYEQYF	TGTGCTAGTGGCTCCCCTTCCCGGGACTGGCCACCCTACGAGCAGTACTTC
TRBD1	NA	TRBJ1-5	TRBV6-6	CASSTDRSPNQPQHF	TGTGCCAGCAGTACGGACAGGAGCCCGAATCAGCCCCAGCATTTT
NA	NA	TRBJ1-6	TRBV30	CAWGQPNSPLHF	TGTGCCTGGGGACAGCCTAATTCACCCCTCCACTTT
NA	NA	TRBJ1-4	TRBV19	CASNPPQGQLWANEKLFF	TGTGCCAGTAACCCACCCCAGGGACAATTATGGGCTAATGAAAAACTGTTTTTT
NA	NA	TRBJ1-2	TRBV7-2	CASSLVRGGLGYTF	TGTGCCAGCAGCTTGGTGCGGGGAGGTCTTGGCTACACCTTC
TRBD1	NA	TRBJ2-2	TRBV6-1	CASRGGQGETGELFF	TGTGCCAGCAGGGGGGGACAGGGAGAGACCGGGGAGCTGTTTTTT
NA	NA	TRBJ2-2	TRBV11-2	CASSLGLNTGELFF	TGTGCCAGCAGCTTGGGACTTAACACCGGGGAGCTGTTTTTT
TRBD1	NA	TRBJ2-2	TRBV19	CASLDRGNTGELFF	TGTGCCAGCTTGGACAGGGGGAACACCGGGGAGCTGTTTTTT
TRBD1	NA	TRBJ2-1	TRBV11-2	CASSTDRGYNEQFF	TGTGCCAGCAGCACGGACAGGGGCTACAATGAGCAGTTCTTC
TRBD1	NA	TRBJ2-1	TRBV11-3	CASSLEGRDSSYNEQFF	TGTGCCAGCAGCTTAGAAGGACGGGACAGCTCCTACAATGAGCAGTTCTTC
NA	NA	TRBJ2-1	TRBV2	CASSEEQVLGNEQFF	TGTGCCAGCAGTGAAGAGCAAGTTTTAGGCAATGAGCAGTTCTTC
TRBD1	NA	TRBJ1-2	TRBV30	CAWSRDSLYGYTF	TGTGCCTGGAGCCGGGACAGCCTCTATGGCTACACCTTC
NA	NA	TRBJ2-3	TRBV10-2	CASSETGDTQYF	TGCGCCAGCAGTGAGACGGGAGATACGCAGTATTTT
NA	NA	TRBJ1-6	TRBV5-4	CASSLGAGGYDSPLHF	TGTGCCAGCAGCTTGGGTGCGGGGGGTTATGATTCACCCCTCCACTTT